Detailed here is one T cell receptor (beta chain). The sample originates from a study of CD8+ T cells in alopecia areata. Sequencing relied on a cDNA template that was reverse transcribed from extracted RNA. Produced via immunoSEQ multiplex PCR; TCRdb's table is partial and in-frame only. This table holds 90,000 to 120,000 clones, under 60% found once. Samples from alopecia areata patients were lesional scalp punch biopsies and peripheral blood. CDR3 length: 14 residues. Germline V lookup: CDR1 MDHEN, CDR2 SYDVKM. V trimming: 1 base; J trimming: 9 bases; junction bases outside the gene matches: 3. The sequenced sample was NKG2D-low CD8+ T cells sorted from blood. The rearrangement uses TRBV28 and TRBJ2-1, with 10 bases matching TRBD2. The sequence derives from a human donor with alopecia areata. The CDR3 sequence is CASSLSQREGEQFF. Here the CDR3 DNA reads TGTGCCAGCAGTTTATCCCAGCGGGAGGGTGAGCAGTTCTTC.